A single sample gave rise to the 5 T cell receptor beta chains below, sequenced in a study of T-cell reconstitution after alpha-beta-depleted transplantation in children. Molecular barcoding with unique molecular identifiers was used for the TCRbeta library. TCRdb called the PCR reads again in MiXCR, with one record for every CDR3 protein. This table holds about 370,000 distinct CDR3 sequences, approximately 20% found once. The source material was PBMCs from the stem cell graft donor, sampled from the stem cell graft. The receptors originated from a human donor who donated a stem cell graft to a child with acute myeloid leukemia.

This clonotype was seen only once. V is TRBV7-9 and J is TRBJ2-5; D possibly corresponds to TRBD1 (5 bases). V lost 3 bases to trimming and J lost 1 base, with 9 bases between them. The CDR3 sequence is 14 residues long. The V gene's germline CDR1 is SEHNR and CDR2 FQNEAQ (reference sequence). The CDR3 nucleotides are TGTGCCAGCAGCTTCGACAGATTCCAAGAGACCCAGTACTTC. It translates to CASSFDRFQETQYF. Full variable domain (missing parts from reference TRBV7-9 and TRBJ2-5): DTGVSQNPRHKITKRGQNVTFRCDPISEHNRLYWYRQTLGQGPEFLTYFQNEAQLEKSRLLSDRFSAERPKGSFSTLEIQRTEQGDSAMYLCASSFDRFQETQYFGPGTRLLVL.

The CDR3 loop reads CASSYGQGRDEQFF. The CDR3 coding sequence is TGCGCCAGCAGCTACGGACAGGGACGCGATGAGCAGTTCTTC. J is TRBJ2-1 and V is TRBV5-1, with 8 nucleotides matching TRBD1. This CDR3 region has 14 residues. Per the germline V gene, CDR1 is SGHRS and CDR2 is YFSETQ. Trimming at V came to 3 bases and at J to 8 bases, leaving 7 bases not matched to a gene. Full variable domain (rest looked up from reference TRBV5-1 and TRBJ2-1): KAGVTQTPRYLIKTRGQQVTLSCSPISGHRSVSWYQQTPGQGLQFLFEYFSETQRNKGNFPGRFSGRQFSNSRSEMNVSTLELGDSALYLCASSYGQGRDEQFFGPGTRLTVL.

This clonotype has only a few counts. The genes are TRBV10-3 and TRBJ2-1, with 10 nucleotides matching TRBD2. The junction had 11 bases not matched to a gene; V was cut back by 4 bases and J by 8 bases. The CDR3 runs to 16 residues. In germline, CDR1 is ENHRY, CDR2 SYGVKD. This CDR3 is CAISGLAGRVGDEQFF. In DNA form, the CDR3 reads TGTGCCATCAGTGGACTAGCGGGCAGAGTTGGGGATGAGCAGTTCTTC.

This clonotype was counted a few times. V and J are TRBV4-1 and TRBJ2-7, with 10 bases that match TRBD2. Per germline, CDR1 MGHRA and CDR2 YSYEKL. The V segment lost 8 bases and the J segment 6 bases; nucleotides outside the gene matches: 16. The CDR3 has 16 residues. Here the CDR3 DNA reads TGCGCCAGCCAACTGGGGTCGACTAGCGGGTTTTCCGAGCAGTACTTC. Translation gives CASQLGSTSGFSEQYF.

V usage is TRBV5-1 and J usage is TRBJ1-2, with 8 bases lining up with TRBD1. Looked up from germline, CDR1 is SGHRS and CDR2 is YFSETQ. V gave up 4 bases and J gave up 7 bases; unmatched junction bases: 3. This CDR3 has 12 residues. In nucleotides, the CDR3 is TGCGCCAGCAGCGTGGGACAGGCTGGCTACACCTTC. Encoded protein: CASSVGQAGYTF.